This T cell receptor (beta chain) was sequenced for a study of a mutant IDH1 vaccine in newly diagnosed glioma (dated by TCRdb to about 2021). Study-level background: Patients were given eight vaccinations, in weeks 1, 3, 5, 7, 11, 15, 19 and 23, which matched visits V03 through V10. Vaccination was initiated 4-6 weeks after radiotherapy alone, or concurrently with temozolomide cycles in the chemotherapy-containing groups. Of the 25 to 35 treated patients, approximately 60% were male and roughly 38% were female, and a mean age of approximately 40 years was recorded. Prior to enrollment, patients had been given standard therapy consisting of radiotherapy alone, temozolomide alone, or radiochemotherapy with temozolomide, with the combination given to most patients. Peripheral blood samples were drawn at six visits, namely V03 (baseline), V05, V07, V10, V12 and V13. For exploratory analyses, longitudinal TCRB deep sequencing was carried out in roughly 25 treated patients wherever samples were available.

Library method: the immunoSEQ multiplex PCR assay. The hsTCRB Kit was used according to the manufacturer's protocol to amplify rearranged TCR beta chain sequences. An Illumina MiSeq was used to sequence the TCRB libraries. Under the source paper's analysis protocol: The kit vendor's proprietary platform handled demultiplexing, trimming and gene mapping. TCRdb obtained this table from immuneACCESS and retained in-frame rearrangements with V and J assigned. These tables miss some clones; where compared with another copy, unresolved V genes account for less than half of the shortfall, and the remainder is unexplained. V, J and clone size reflect that table, while D and trimming were determined from the DNA. The table for this sample lists approximately 57,000 clones; approximately 80% of them were counted only once. Over 3% of the sample is in the top ten clones. What the time point label conveys for this sample: week 5, during vaccination. A 20-mer mutant IDH1 peptide at 300 micrograms in Montanide made up each vaccine dose, which was injected subcutaneously together with topical imiquimod. The donors had newly diagnosed IDH1-mutant astrocytomas of WHO grade 3 or 4 that showed loss of nuclear ATRX. The samples were drawn from NOA16, a multicentre, single-arm, open-label phase I trial in Germany that tested a mutant IDH1 peptide vaccine in humans for the first time. Genomic DNA for TCRB sequencing was extracted from EDTA blood using the DNeasy Blood and Tissue Kit.

Overall study outcomes, separate from this receptor: Immune responses induced by the vaccine were seen in over 80% of patients across multiple MHC alleles. According to the authors, sample limitations meant that analyses of patient blood samples could not be reproduced. Availability determined which PBMC samples were chosen for TCRB deep sequencing. Pseudoprogression seemed to be unrelated to changes in the top peripheral T cell clonotypes found by TCRB sequencing.

As for this clone: Its antigen is still unknown. Within one base of it there is no much larger clone, and no base qualities were kept.

From cysteine to phenylalanine, the CDR3 is 17 amino acids long. The CDR3 DNA has 51 bases and is translated from base 1. The germline V and J ends show losses of 5 bases and 6 bases respectively, and no gene match explains 16 bases of the junction. Looking up the germline V gene (reference sequence) yields CDR1 SEHNR and CDR2 FQNEAQ. The sequence is built from TRBV7-9 and TRBJ1-2; 9 bases in between match TRBD1. This TCR was recovered from a woman younger than 35 with glioma. Some clones in this sample may be carry-over from other donors' samples. Sequenced here: PBMCs, sampled from a glioma patient whose treatment included an IDH1 peptide vaccine. CDR3 sequence: CASSPVGWDRAVNGYTF. The base sequence is TGTGCCAGCAGCCCCGTAGGATGGGACAGGGCAGTGAATGGCTACACCTTC.